This TCR beta chain was recovered during a study of blood T cell repertoires in COVID-19. At the level of the study: Some COVID-19 samples were acute and others convalescent; all came from the United States, Italy and Spain. PBMCs, B-cell-depleted T cells, or T cells were the source of the cDNA or gDNA that made up the material.

The Seattle patients, enrolled during active infection, were followed longitudinally. The CDR3 sequence is 14 residues long. The V gene end was trimmed by 2 bases and the J gene end by 3 bases; junction bases not matched to a gene: 3. The germline V gene has CDR1 SGHTA and CDR2 FQGNSA. In the authors' methods: Amplified reference gene primers provided the basis for estimating nucleated cell counts. Using immunoSEQ multiplex PCR, the repertoire was profiled, and TCRdb retains in-frame clones only, with some absent. That table supplies the V and J calls and clone size; D and trimming were determined from the DNA. The table has about 87,000 clones, roughly 84% seen once; the top ten hold under 3.5%.

The clonotype comes from a woman aged 80 or older with COVID-19, enrolled during active disease. Sequenced: peripheral blood. The rearrangement joins TRBV7-2 to TRBJ1-1; 7 bases line up with TRBD1. The CDR3 sequence is CASSLIGGHTEAFF. CDR3 bases: TGTGCCAGCAGCTTAATAGGGGGCCACACTGAAGCTTTCTTT.